This T cell receptor (beta chain) came from a study of cytomegalovirus exposure and HLA in healthy donors. Study observations and caveats: According to reports, the classifier identified cytomegalovirus status with high specificity and sensitivity. The authors reported that TCR beta sequences could predict HLA-A and HLA-B alleles. These predictions were accurate for most subjects in the first cohort.

Concerning this clone itself: What it binds is not known.

Trimming took 5 bases from V and 7 from J; bases not matched to a gene: 7. This CDR3 has 15 residues. Germline CDR1 is LNHDA and CDR2 is SQIVND (reference sequence). The primer mix had 60 Vbeta and 13 Jbeta primers. TCRdb keeps only in-frame clones here, not all; method: immunoSEQ multiplex PCR. Of 65,000 or so clones detected, about 80% appear once; the ten largest clones hold approximately 3.4%. The clonotype originates from a middle-aged woman in good health and CMV-seropositive. Sequencing was carried out using PBMCs. The chain uses TRBV19 and TRBJ1-3, with 11 positions matching TRBD1. The chain's CDR3 is CASSPDRGRSNTIYF. The CDR3, as DNA: TGTGCCAGTAGTCCGGACAGGGGGCGGTCGAACACCATATATTTT.